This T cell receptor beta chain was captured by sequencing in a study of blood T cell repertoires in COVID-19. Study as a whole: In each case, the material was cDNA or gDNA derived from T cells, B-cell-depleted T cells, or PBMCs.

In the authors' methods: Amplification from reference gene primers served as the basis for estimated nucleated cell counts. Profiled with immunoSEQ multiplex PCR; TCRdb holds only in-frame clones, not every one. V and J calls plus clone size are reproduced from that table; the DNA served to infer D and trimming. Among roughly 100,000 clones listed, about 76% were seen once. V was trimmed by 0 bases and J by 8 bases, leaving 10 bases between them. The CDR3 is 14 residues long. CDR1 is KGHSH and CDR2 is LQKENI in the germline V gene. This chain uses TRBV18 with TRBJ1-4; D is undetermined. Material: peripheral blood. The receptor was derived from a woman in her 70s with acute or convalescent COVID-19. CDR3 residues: CASSPPRAWEKLFF. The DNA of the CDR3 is TGTGCCAGCTCACCACCGCGCGCCTGGGAAAAACTGTTTTTT. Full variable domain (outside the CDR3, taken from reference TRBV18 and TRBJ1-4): NAGVMQNPRHLVRRRGQEARLRCSPMKGHSHVYWYRQLPEEGLKFMVYLQKENIIDESGMPKERFSAEFPKEGPSILRIQQVVRGDSAAYFCASSPPRAWEKLFFGSGTQLSVL.